These 13 T cell receptor beta chains were sequenced from one sample in a study of CD8+ T cells in alopecia areata. Extraction of RNA preceded its reverse transcription into cDNA, which served as the sequencing template. The data were produced by immunoSEQ multiplex PCR, yet TCRdb's version contains in-frame clones alone and is incomplete. The table has under 110,000 clones, 50% to 60% seen once. Treatment indicated: oral pan-JAK inhibitor, 5-10 mg twice daily. This material consisted of CD8+ T cells sorted from blood, taken at week 56, from a patient treated with tofacitinib. The receptors were gathered from a human donor with alopecia areata.

The rearrangement uses TRBV7-9 and TRBJ2-1; TRBD2 is a possible D gene (5 bases). The CDR3 runs 13 residues. V was clipped by 2 bases and J by 10 bases, with 12 bases between them. Germline V CDR1 and CDR2: SEHNR, FQNEAQ (reference sequence). CDR3 sequence (DNA): TGTGCCAGCAGCTTACGGCGGGTAGACGAGCAGTTCTTC. Amino acid sequence: CASSLRRVDEQFF. The complete variable domain, with remaining parts taken from reference TRBV7-9 and TRBJ2-1, reads DTGVSQNPRHKITKRGQNVTFRCDPISEHNRLYWYRQTLGQGPEFLTYFQNEAQLEKSRLLSDRFSAERPKGSFSTLEIQRTEQGDSAMYLCASSLRRVDEQFFGPGTRLTVL.

A few counts support this clone. The chain links TRBV2 to TRBJ1-2; 7 nucleotides agree with TRBD1. With 5 bases clipped from V and 6 bases from J, the junction kept 12 bases outside the gene matches. CDR3 length: 15 residues. CDR1 is SNHLY, CDR2 FYNNEI, per germline. In DNA, the CDR3 is TGTGCCAGCAGTTTTTTCGGGGGGACAGTTGATGGCTACACCTTC. Its translation: CASSFFGGTVDGYTF.

This rearrangement joins TRBV7-6 to TRBJ2-5; 15 positions agree with TRBD2. The CDR3 sequence is 17 residues long. Germline V gives CDR1 SGHVS, CDR2 FNYEAQ. The trim removed 5 bases at V and 5 bases at J, leaving 9 bases unmatched. The CDR3 region has the DNA TGTGCCAGCAGCATTCGGACTAGCGGGGGGGCCGGGGAGACCCAGTACTTC. It encodes CASSIRTSGGAGETQYF.

The V and J genes are TRBV30 and TRBJ2-1; TRBD1 might be the D (5 bases). Trimming shortened V by 1 base and J by 14 bases, and 9 bases separated the two germline ends. There are 10 residues in the CDR3. The germline gives CDR1 GTSNPN, CDR2 SVGIG (reference sequence). CDR3 nucleotide sequence: TGTGCCTGGAGTGGGGGCTCCGAGTTCTTC. It yields the protein CAWSGGSEFF.

The chain is built from TRBV2 and TRBJ1-1; D may be TRBD1 (6 bases). The germline CDR1 and CDR2 sequences are SNHLY and FYNNEI. Trimming took 1 base from V and 1 from J, leaving 16 bases between them. This CDR3 spans 17 amino acids. Here the CDR3 DNA reads TGTGCCAGCAGTGAAGAGGGGGTGGGATCACAGAACACTGAAGCTTTCTTT. It codes for CASSEEGVGSQNTEAFF.

The V and J genes are TRBV25-1 and TRBJ1-2; D unclear. CDR3 length: 13 amino acids. The V and J ends lost 4 bases and 4 bases respectively, with 10 bases between them. The germline V gene encodes CDR1 MGHDK and CDR2 SYGVNS. In nucleotides, the CDR3 is TGTGCCAGCAGTGCGGACTACCGCTATGGCTACACCTTC. Its translation: CASSADYRYGYTF.

V gene TRBV30 combines with J gene TRBJ2-3, with 15 bases matching TRBD2. Germline CDR1 and CDR2: GTSNPN and SVGIG (reference sequence). The length of the CDR3 is 17 residues. Germline trimming cut 4 bases from V and 2 bases from J; bases unmatched to any gene: 7. CDR3 loop: CAWTGLAGGSATDTQYF. DNA for the CDR3: TGTGCCTGGACGGGACTAGCGGGGGGCTCCGCCACAGATACGCAGTATTTT.

This clone was detected only a few times. In nucleotides, the CDR3 is TGCGCCAGCAGCCAAGATCCGGACTCTGGAAACACCATATATTTT. Amino acid sequence: CASSQDPDSGNTIYF. V is TRBV4-1 and J is TRBJ1-3; no clear D. V was cut by 0 bases and J by 0 bases, with 6 bases left in between. This CDR3 contains 15 residues. Germline V gene lookup returns CDR1 MGHRA and CDR2 YSYEKL.

The V call is TRBV5-4, the J call TRBJ2-6; D unclear. The V and J ends lost 5 bases and 1 base respectively, with 7 bases between them. The germline gives CDR1 SGHNT, CDR2 YYREEE (reference sequence). This CDR3 has 14 amino acids. CDR3 DNA sequence: TGTGCCAGCAGTGGTGGGTCTGGGGCCAACGTCCTGACTTTC. Translation gives CASSGGSGANVLTF.

J is TRBJ1-2 and V is TRBV30; D unresolved. Germline assignment: CDR1 GTSNPN and CDR2 SVGIG (reference sequence). V lost 4 bases, J lost 4 bases, and 4 bases lay in between. The CDR3 has 10 residues. As DNA, the CDR3 is TGTGCCTGGATGTCCTATGGCTACACCTTC. It specifies CAWMSYGYTF.

V is TRBV27 and J is TRBJ1-6; D ambiguous. Looked up from germline, CDR1 is MNHEY and CDR2 is SMNVEV (reference sequence). This CDR3 comprises 13 residues. The V and J ends lost 2 bases and 4 bases respectively, with 3 bases between them. For the CDR3, the DNA is TGTGCCAGCAGTTTAGCTTATAATTCACCCCTCCACTTT. Protein: CASSLAYNSPLHF.

V gene TRBV27 combines with J gene TRBJ2-2, with 8 bases matching TRBD1. V lost 6 bases and J lost 5; bases outside the gene matches: 8. The V gene's germline CDR1 is MNHEY and CDR2 SMNVEV (reference sequence). The CDR3 length is 15 residues. The CDR3 loop reads CASSPRGRFTGELFF. The CDR3, as DNA: TGTGCCAGCAGCCCCAGGGGGCGGTTTACCGGGGAGCTGTTTTTT.

V usage is TRBV7-3 and J usage is TRBJ2-3; 9 bases agree with TRBD1. The length of the CDR3 is 16 residues. Trimming took 4 bases from V and 2 from J; bases not matched to a gene: 7. CDR1 is SGHTA, CDR2 FQGTGA, per germline. The chain's CDR3 is CASSSTGGIVTDTQYF. In nucleotides, the CDR3 is TGTGCCAGCAGCTCGACAGGGGGAATCGTCACAGATACGCAGTATTTT.